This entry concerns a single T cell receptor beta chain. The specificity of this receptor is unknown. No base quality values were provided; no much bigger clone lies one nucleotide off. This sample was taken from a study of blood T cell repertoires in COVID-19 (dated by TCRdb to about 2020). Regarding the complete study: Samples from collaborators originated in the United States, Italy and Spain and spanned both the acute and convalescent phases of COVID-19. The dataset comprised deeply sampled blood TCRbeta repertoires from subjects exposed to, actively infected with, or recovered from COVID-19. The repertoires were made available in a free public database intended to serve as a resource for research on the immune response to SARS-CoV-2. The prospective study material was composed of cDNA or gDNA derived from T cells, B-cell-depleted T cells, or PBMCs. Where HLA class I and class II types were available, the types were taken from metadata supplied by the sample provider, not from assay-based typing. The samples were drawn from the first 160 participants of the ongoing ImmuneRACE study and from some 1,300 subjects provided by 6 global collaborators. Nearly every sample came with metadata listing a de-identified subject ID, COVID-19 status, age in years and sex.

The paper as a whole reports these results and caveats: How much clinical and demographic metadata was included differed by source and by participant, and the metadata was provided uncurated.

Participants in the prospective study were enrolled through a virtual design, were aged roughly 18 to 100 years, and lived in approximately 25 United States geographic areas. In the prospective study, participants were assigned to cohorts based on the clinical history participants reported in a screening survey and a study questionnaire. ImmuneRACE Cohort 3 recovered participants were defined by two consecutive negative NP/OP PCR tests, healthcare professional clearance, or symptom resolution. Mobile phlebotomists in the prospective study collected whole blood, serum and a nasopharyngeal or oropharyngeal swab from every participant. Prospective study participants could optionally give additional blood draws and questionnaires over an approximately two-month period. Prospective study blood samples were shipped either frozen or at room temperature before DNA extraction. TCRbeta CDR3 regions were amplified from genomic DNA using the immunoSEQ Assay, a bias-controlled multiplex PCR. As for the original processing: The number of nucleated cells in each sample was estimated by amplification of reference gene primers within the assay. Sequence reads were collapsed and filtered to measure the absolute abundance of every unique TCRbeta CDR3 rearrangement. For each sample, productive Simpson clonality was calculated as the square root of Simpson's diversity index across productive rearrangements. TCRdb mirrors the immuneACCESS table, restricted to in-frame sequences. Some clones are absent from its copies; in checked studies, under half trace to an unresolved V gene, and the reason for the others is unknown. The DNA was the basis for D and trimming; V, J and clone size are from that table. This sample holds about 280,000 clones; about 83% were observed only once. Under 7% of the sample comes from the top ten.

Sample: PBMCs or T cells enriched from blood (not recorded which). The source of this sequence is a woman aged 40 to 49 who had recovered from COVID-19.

The nucleotide sequence reads as follows: TGTGCCAGCAGCGACGGACAGGGTTCGGCCCCGTACTTC. This codes for CASSDGQGSAPYF. This receptor chain uses TRBV13 and TRBJ2-4; 8 bases in the middle match TRBD1. The germline V gene (reference sequence) specifies PRHDT as CDR1 and FYEKMQ as CDR2. Relative to germline, V is missing 5 bases and J is missing 15 bases, with 12 bases of the junction outside any gene match. There are 13 amino acids in the CDR3, from cysteine to phenylalanine inclusive. The read is trimmed to its CDR3 DNA, 39 bases read in frame from base 1.